The rows below give T cell receptor beta chains drawn from one sample of a study of shared clonotypes between healthy human individuals. This table comes from immunoSEQ multiplex PCR, and its TCRdb copy is limited to in-frame clones, with some not included. The data contain millions of clones, approximately 95% of them seen just once; the ten biggest clones take up 0.39%. Sequences were obtained from naive CD4+ T cells from PBMCs. The receptors were sampled from a man aged 18 to 30 in good health. Some clones in this sample may be carry-over from other donors' samples. The CDR3 runs from the conserved cysteine through the conserved F or W. Each record gives: J gene, V gene, clone size, D gene, CDR3 DNA, CDR3 protein. D genes are given only for firm matches. A row's size may be missing; if present it is once, few, many or a size class.

TRBJ2-5 | TRBV7-2 | NA | NA | TGTGCCAGCAGCTTAGCTCGGCCGAGGTACTTC | CASSLARPRYF
TRBJ1-2 | TRBV28 | NA | TRBD1 | TGTGCCAGCAGCCCGGGACAGGGGGATGGCTACACCTTC | CASSPGQGDGYTF
TRBJ2-7 | TRBV10-1 | NA | NA | TGCGCCAGGGGGGGGGCGGAAGAGCAGTACTTC | CARGGAEEQYF
TRBJ2-5 | TRBV4-3 | NA | NA | TGCGCCAGCAGCCAAGGCGGAATAGAGACCCAGTACTTC | CASSQGGIETQYF
TRBJ2-5 | TRBV4-1 | once | NA | TGCGCCAGCAGCCGTGCGGGGAGCGACCAAGAGACCCAGTACTTC | CASSRAGSDQETQYF
TRBJ1-4 | TRBV4-1 | NA | NA | TGCGCCAGCAGCCCCCGAACCGGGACGGAGAATGAAAAACTGTTTTTT | CASSPRTGTENEKLFF
TRBJ2-1 | TRBV4-1 | NA | TRBD2 | TGCGCCAGCAGCCAACAGGCTAGCGGGAGTTACAATGAGCAGTTCTTC | CASSQQASGSYNEQFF
TRBJ2-7 | TRBV6-1 | NA | TRBD2 | TGTGCCAGCAGTATAGCGGGGGCACCGCACCAGTACTTC | CASSIAGAPHQYF
TRBJ2-7 | TRBV7-9 | NA | TRBD1 | TGTGCCAGCAGCACCAGACAGGGCAGCTACGAGCAGTACTTC | CASSTRQGSYEQYF
TRBJ2-7 | TRBV7-9 | NA | NA | TGTGCCAGCAGCCGGGCCGGCGCCCCTCTCGAGCAGTACTTC | CASSRAGAPLEQYF
TRBJ1-2 | TRBV7-9 | NA | NA | TGTGCCAGCAGCCAAAACCTCCCGAGGGGCCTTAGGGGCTACACCTTC | CASSQNLPRGLRGYTF
TRBJ1-2 | TRBV5-6 | NA | TRBD1 | TGTGCCAGCAGCTTGGCCGGGACAGACTATGGCTACACCTTC | CASSLAGTDYGYTF
TRBJ1-1 | TRBV30 | NA | NA | TGTGCCTGGAGTGTCTACAGGGACACTGAAGCTTTCTTT | CAWSVYRDTEAFF
TRBJ1-5 | TRBV7-9 | NA | NA | TGTGCCAGCAGCCGTACAGGGAATGAGAATCAGCCCCAGCATTTT | CASSRTGNENQPQHF
TRBJ2-5 | TRBV18 | NA | TRBD2 | TGTGCCAGCTCATCACTAGCGGGAGGGCCTGGGGAGACCCAGTACTTC | CASSSLAGGPGETQYF
TRBJ2-7 | TRBV6-5 | NA | NA | TGTGCCAGCAGTTACCCCCGGTTGTACGAGCAGTACTTC | CASSYPRLYEQYF
TRBJ1-4 | TRBV7-6 | NA | NA | TGTGCCAGCAGCTTAGGCACAGCCTCGTGGGAAAAACTGTTTTTT | CASSLGTASWEKLFF
TRBJ1-5 | TRBV28 | NA | NA | TGTGCCAGCAGTTTACGACAATCACTAAATCAGCCCCAGCATTTT | CASSLRQSLNQPQHF
TRBJ2-2 | TRBV27 | NA | TRBD1 | TGTGCCAGCAGTTTGACAGGGCCCACCGGGGAGCTGTTTTTT | CASSLTGPTGELFF
TRBJ2-1 | TRBV11-3 | NA | NA | TGTGCCAGCAGCGCCCGCGGATCGGGAAACAATGAGCAGTTCTTC | CASSARGSGNNEQFF
TRBJ2-3 | TRBV7-9 | NA | TRBD2 | TGTGCCAGCCCCCAGGGTAGCGGGAGTCCGACAGATACGCAGTATTTT | CASPQGSGSPTDTQYF
TRBJ2-1 | TRBV5-1 | NA | TRBD2 | TGCGCCAGCAGCTTGTCTGGCGGGAGACGCGATGAGCAGTTCTTC | CASSLSGGRRDEQFF
TRBJ2-5 | TRBV19 | NA | TRBD1 | TGTGCCAGTAGCCCGAGGGGGCGCAGGGAGACCCAGTACTTC | CASSPRGRRETQYF
TRBJ1-2 | TRBV6-6 | NA | TRBD1 | TGTGCCAGCAGTTCTCCCGGGACAGGGTCTAACTATGGCTACACCTTC | CASSSPGTGSNYGYTF
TRBJ2-7 | TRBV18 | NA | NA | TGTGCCAGCTCACTAGACGTCCCCTCCTACGAGCAGTACTTC | CASSLDVPSYEQYF
TRBJ2-5 | TRBV30 | NA | NA | TGTGCCTGGAGTACTTCGGGTGTCCGCCAAGAGACCCAGTACTTC | CAWSTSGVRQETQYF
TRBJ1-6 | TRBV2 | NA | TRBD1 | TGTGCCAGCGGAGGACAGGGAAATTCACCCCTCCACTTT | CASGGQGNSPLHF
TRBJ2-2 | TRBV5-1 | NA | TRBD2 | TGCGCCAGCAGCTTGGTCCTAGCGGGAGGGCCTGGCACCGGGGAGCTGTTTTTT | CASSLVLAGGPGTGELFF
TRBJ2-3 | TRBV9 | once | TRBD1 | TGTGCCAGCAGCCCTCAGACAGGGCTAACAGATACGCAGTATTTT | CASSPQTGLTDTQYF
TRBJ1-1 | TRBV7-3 | NA | NA | TGTGCCAGCAGCTTAGACATTTCCACTGAAGCTTTCTTT | CASSLDISTEAFF
TRBJ2-2 | TRBV5-1 | NA | NA | TGCGCCAGCAGCTTAGGCGACACCGGGGAGCTGTTTTTT | CASSLGDTGELFF
TRBJ1-2 | TRBV11-2 | NA | NA | TGTGCCAGCAGCTTAGTATCGGCCAGGACCCTCTATGGCTACACCTTC | CASSLVSARTLYGYTF
TRBJ1-5 | TRBV28 | NA | NA | TGTGCCAGCAGTTGGCAGGCCAATCAGCCCCAGCATTTT | CASSWQANQPQHF
TRBJ2-3 | TRBV30 | NA | NA | TGTGCCTGGAGTGTCTCGTGGAGGCCCGATACGCAGTATTTT | CAWSVSWRPDTQYF
TRBJ1-1 | TRBV5-1 | NA | NA | TGCGCCAGCAGAGTCCAGGGGTTTGGCACTGAAGCTTTCTTT | CASRVQGFGTEAFF
TRBJ2-2 | TRBV5-6 | few | TRBD2 | TGTGCCAGCAGCCTTAGCGGGAGGGCCGTCGGGGAGCTGTTTTTT | CASSLSGRAVGELFF
TRBJ2-7 | TRBV4-2 | NA | TRBD2 | TGTGCCAGCAGCCAAGATCGGACTAGCGGGTCCTCCTACGAGCAGTACTTC | CASSQDRTSGSSYEQYF
TRBJ1-2 | TRBV6-4 | NA | NA | TGTGCCAGCAGGAGGGAACAGGGTTACGACTATGGCTACACCTTC | CASRREQGYDYGYTF
TRBJ2-5 | TRBV6-1 | once | NA | TGTGCCAGCAGTGAAGCACCGGCAGGGGGGAATATTGAGACCCAGTACTTC | CASSEAPAGGNIETQYF
TRBJ2-7 | TRBV18 | NA | NA | TGTGCCAGCTCACCACAAGCCCTAACTAGCGAGCAGTACTTC | CASSPQALTSEQYF
TRBJ1-2 | TRBV28 | NA | NA | TGTGCCAGCAGTTTGGGGGCCATAGGCGTAAACTATGGCTACACCTTC | CASSLGAIGVNYGYTF
TRBJ2-4 | TRBV6-1 | once | TRBD1 | TGTGCCAGCCGAGGACAGGGGAGAAAAAACATTCAGTACTTC | CASRGQGRKNIQYF
TRBJ2-7 | TRBV7-8 | NA | NA | TGTGCCAGCAGCTCGCGGACAGCCTACGAGCAGTACTTC | CASSSRTAYEQYF
TRBJ2-1 | TRBV2 | NA | TRBD2 | TGTGCCAGCAGAGCCGGGACTAGCGGGGTTGATGAGCAGTTCTTC | CASRAGTSGVDEQFF
TRBJ2-2 | TRBV27 | once | TRBD1 | TGTGCCAGCAGTTTTAGCGGGACAGGGGGTTTTACCGGGGAGCTGTTTTTT | CASSFSGTGGFTGELFF
TRBJ2-5 | TRBV2 | NA | NA | TGTGCCAGCAGTGGGGGCGGGGCCCAAGAGACCCAGTACTTC | CASSGGGAQETQYF
TRBJ2-2 | TRBV7-9 | NA | NA | TGTGCCAGCAGCTTAGCGGGGGCCAACACCGGGGAGCTGTTTTTT | CASSLAGANTGELFF
TRBJ2-3 | TRBV28 | NA | NA | TGTGCCAGCAGTTTGTGGTTTCAGGCTCAAGGAACAGATACGCAGTATTTT | CASSLWFQAQGTDTQYF
TRBJ1-1 | TRBV6-5 | NA | NA | TGTGCCAGCAGTTCCGAGACAGGAGTGAACACTGAAGCTTTCTTT | CASSSETGVNTEAFF
TRBJ2-5 | TRBV4-1 | NA | TRBD2 | TGCGCCAGCTCGCGGGAGGGGAGGCAAGAGACCCAGTACTTC | CASSREGRQETQYF
TRBJ2-5 | TRBV28 | once | NA | TGTGCCAGCAGTCCCCTCAGGGCCTCTGGAGAGACCCAGTACTTC | CASSPLRASGETQYF
TRBJ1-1 | TRBV18 | once | NA | TGTGCCAGCTCACCAATGGACGGGAACACTGAAGCTTTCTTT | CASSPMDGNTEAFF
TRBJ2-5 | TRBV2 | NA | NA | TGTGCCAGCACCCTGGATCAAGAGACCCAGTACTTC | CASTLDQETQYF
TRBJ1-5 | TRBV28 | NA | NA | TGTGCCAGCTCTATCCCCACGGTGCCCCAGCATTTT | CASSIPTVPQHF